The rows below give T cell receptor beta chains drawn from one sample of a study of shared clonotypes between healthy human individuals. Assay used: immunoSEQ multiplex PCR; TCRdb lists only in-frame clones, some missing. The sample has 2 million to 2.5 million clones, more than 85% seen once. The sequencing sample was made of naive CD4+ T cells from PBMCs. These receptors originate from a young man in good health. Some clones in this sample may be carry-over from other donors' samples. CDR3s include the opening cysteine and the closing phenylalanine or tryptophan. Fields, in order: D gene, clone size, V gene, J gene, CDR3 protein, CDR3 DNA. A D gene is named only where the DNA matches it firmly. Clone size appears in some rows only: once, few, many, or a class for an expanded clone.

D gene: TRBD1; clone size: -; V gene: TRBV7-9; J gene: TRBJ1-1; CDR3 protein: CASSLVSMGQLDTEAFF; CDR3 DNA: TGTGCCAGCAGCTTAGTCTCAATGGGACAGTTGGACACTGAAGCTTTCTTT
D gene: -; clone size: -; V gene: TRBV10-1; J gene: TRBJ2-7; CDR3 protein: CASSEGGTSSYEQYF; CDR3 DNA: TGCGCCAGCAGTGAGGGGGGGACAAGCTCCTACGAGCAGTACTTC
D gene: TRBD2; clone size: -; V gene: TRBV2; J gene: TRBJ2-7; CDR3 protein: CASSERTSGFSEQYF; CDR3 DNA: TGTGCCAGCAGTGAAAGGACTAGCGGGTTCAGCGAGCAGTACTTC
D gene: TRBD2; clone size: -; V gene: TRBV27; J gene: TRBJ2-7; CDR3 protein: CASSLLDLAGQNEQYF; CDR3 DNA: TGTGCCAGCAGTTTGTTAGACCTAGCGGGGCAGAACGAGCAGTACTTC
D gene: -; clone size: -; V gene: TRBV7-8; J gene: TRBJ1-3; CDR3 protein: CASWTPKSGNTIYF; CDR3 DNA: TGTGCCAGCTGGACCCCAAAGTCTGGAAACACCATATATTTT
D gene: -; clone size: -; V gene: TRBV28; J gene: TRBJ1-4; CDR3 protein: CASIYEGAGREKLFF; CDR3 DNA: TGTGCCAGCATTTATGAGGGAGCGGGTCGTGAAAAACTGTTTTTT
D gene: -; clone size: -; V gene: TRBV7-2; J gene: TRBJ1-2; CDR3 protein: CASSVGTGYGYTF; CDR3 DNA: TGTGCCAGCAGCGTAGGGACGGGGTATGGCTACACCTTC
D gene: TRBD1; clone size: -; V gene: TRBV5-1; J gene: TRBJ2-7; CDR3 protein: CASSLGRTGSTYEQYF; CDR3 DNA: TGCGCCAGCAGCTTGGGTAGGACAGGCTCGACCTACGAGCAGTACTTC
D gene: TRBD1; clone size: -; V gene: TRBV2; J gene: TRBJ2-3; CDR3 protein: CASSETRGRDTQYF; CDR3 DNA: TGTGCCAGCAGTGAAACCAGGGGGCGAGATACGCAGTATTTT
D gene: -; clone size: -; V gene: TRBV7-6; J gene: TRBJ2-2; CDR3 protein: CASSPRYGGDYPGELFF; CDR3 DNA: TGTGCCAGCAGCCCTCGTTATGGGGGCGATTACCCCGGGGAGCTGTTTTTT
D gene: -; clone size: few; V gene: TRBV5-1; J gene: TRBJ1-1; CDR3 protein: CASSLASDEAFF; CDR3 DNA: TGCGCCAGCAGCTTGGCGTCAGATGAAGCTTTCTTT
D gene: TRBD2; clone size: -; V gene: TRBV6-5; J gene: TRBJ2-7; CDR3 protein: CASSYAQRGRYEQYF; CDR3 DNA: TGTGCCAGCAGTTATGCTCAGCGGGGGCGATACGAGCAGTACTTC
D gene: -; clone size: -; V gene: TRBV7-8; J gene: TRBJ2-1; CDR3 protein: CASSVRLEGEQFF; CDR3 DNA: TGTGCCAGCAGCGTTAGACTAGAAGGTGAGCAGTTCTTC
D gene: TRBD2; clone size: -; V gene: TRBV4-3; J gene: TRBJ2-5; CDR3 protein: CASSQGVGGAGETQYF; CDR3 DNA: TGCGCCAGCAGCCAAGGGGTCGGGGGGGCAGGCGAGACCCAGTACTTC
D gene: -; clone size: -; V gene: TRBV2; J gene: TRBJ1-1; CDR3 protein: CASSEALGLQGLSTEAFF; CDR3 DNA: TGTGCCAGCAGTGAAGCGCTTGGCCTCCAAGGGTTGAGTACTGAAGCTTTCTTT
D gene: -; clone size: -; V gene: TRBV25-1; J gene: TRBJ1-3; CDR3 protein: CASSGMVGNTIYF; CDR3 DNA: TGTGCCAGCAGTGGGATGGTTGGAAACACCATATATTTT
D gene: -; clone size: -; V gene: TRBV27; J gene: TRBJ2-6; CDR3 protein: CASSLVGSHSGANVLTF; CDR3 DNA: TGTGCCAGCAGTTTAGTTGGCAGCCACTCTGGGGCCAACGTCCTGACTTTC
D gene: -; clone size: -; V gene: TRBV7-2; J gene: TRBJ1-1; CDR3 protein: CASSLLGGLEAFF; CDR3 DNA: TGTGCCAGCAGCCTCTTGGGAGGCCTTGAAGCTTTCTTT
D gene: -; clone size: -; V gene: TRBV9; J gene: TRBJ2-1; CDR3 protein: CASSVAGRATYNEQFF; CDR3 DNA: TGTGCCAGCAGCGTAGCTGGCAGGGCAACCTACAATGAGCAGTTCTTC
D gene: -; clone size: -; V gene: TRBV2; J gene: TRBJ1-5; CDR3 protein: CASTGDSNQPQHF; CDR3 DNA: TGTGCCAGCACGGGGGATAGCAATCAGCCCCAGCATTTT
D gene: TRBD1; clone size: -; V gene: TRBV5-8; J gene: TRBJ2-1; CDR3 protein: CASSLGTGTDNEQFF; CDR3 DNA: TGTGCCAGCAGCTTGGGAACCGGGACAGACAATGAGCAGTTCTTC
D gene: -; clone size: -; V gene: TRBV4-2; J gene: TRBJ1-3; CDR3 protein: CASSPEVSNSGNTIYF; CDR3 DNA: TGTGCCAGCAGCCCGGAGGTGAGCAACTCTGGAAACACCATATATTTT
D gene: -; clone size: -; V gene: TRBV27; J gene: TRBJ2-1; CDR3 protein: CASSYRDPYNEQFF; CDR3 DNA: TGTGCCAGCAGTTACCGGGACCCCTACAATGAGCAGTTCTTC
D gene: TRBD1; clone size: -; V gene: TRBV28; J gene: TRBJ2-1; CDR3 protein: CASSIPGQVLEQFF; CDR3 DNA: TGTGCCAGCAGCATTCCGGGACAGGTGTTAGAGCAGTTCTTC
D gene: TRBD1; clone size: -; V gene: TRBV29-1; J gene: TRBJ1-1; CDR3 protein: CSVDQGGTLMNTEAFF; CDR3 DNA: TGCAGCGTTGATCAGGGGGGCACTCTAATGAACACTGAAGCTTTCTTT
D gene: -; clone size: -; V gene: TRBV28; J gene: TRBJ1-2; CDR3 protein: CASSDGDGYGYTF; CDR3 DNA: TGTGCCAGCAGCGACGGGGATGGCTATGGCTACACCTTC
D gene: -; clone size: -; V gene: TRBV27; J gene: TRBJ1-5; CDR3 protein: CASSRSLIGNQPQHF; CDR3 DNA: TGTGCCAGCAGCCGATCCCTGATAGGAAATCAGCCCCAGCATTTT
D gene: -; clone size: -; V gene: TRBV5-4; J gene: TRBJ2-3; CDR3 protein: CASSLFGVRDTQYF; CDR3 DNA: TGTGCCAGCAGCTTGTTCGGGGTCCGAGATACGCAGTATTTT
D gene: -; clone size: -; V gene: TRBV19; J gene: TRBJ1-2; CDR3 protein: CASSPQQYGYTF; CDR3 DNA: TGTGCCAGTAGTCCCCAGCAGTATGGCTACACCTTC
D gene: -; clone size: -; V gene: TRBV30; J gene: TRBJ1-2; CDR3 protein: CAWGKGNYGYTF; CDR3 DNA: TGTGCCTGGGGGAAGGGGAACTATGGCTACACCTTC
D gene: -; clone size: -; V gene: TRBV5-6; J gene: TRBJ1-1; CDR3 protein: CASSSGSMNTEAFF; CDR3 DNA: TGTGCCAGCAGCAGCGGGAGTATGAACACTGAAGCTTTCTTT
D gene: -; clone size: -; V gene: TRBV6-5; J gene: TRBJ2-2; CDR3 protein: CASSWTPGVGELFF; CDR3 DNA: TGTGCCAGCAGTTGGACCCCGGGGGTCGGGGAGCTGTTTTTT
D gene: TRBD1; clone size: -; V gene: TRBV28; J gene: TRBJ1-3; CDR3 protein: CASSLPQGASTSGNTIYF; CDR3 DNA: TGTGCCAGCAGTTTACCACAGGGGGCCTCTACCTCTGGAAACACCATATATTTT
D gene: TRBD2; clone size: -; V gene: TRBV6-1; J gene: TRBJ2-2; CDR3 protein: CASIIRGAGAGELFF; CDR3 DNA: TGTGCCAGCATCATTCGAGGTGCGGGGGCCGGGGAGCTGTTTTTT
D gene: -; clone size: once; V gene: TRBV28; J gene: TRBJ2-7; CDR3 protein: CASRIGGGGDEQYF; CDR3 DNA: TGTGCCAGCAGGATTGGAGGGGGAGGGGACGAGCAGTACTTC
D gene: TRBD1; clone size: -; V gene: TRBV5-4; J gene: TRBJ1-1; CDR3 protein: CASSSGQGTVNTEAFF; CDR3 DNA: TGTGCCAGCAGCTCCGGACAGGGGACTGTGAACACTGAAGCTTTCTTT
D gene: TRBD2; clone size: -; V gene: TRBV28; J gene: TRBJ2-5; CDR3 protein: CASSKPGLAGGLETQYF; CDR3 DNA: TGTGCCAGCAGCAAACCGGGACTAGCGGGAGGTCTAGAGACCCAGTACTTC
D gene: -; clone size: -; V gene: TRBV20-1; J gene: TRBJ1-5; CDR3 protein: CSAREREPQHF; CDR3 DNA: TGCAGTGCTAGGGAACGGGAGCCCCAGCATTTT
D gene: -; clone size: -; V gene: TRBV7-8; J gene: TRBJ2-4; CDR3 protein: CASSLWGSDIQYF; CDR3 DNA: TGTGCCAGCAGCTTGTGGGGGAGTGACATTCAGTACTTC
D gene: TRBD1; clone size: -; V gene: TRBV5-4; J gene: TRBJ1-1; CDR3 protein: CASSPRTGTSNTEAFF; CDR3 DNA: TGTGCCAGCAGCCCAAGGACAGGGACCTCTAACACTGAAGCTTTCTTT
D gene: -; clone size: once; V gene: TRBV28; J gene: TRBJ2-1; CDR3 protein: CASSTLGPASYNEQFF; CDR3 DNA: TGTGCCAGCAGTACATTAGGACCGGCCTCCTACAATGAGCAGTTCTTC
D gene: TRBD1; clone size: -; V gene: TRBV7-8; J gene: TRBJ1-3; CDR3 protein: CASSPDRAGNTIYF; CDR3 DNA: TGTGCCAGCAGCCCCGACAGGGCTGGAAACACCATATATTTT